This record looks at one T cell receptor (beta chain) sequence and its context. Its specificity is unknown. The source of the sample is a study of T cell clones after liver transplantation. Study-level results: Compared with third party-reactive sequences, donor-reactive ones declined more, independent of withdrawal success.

Only in-frame clones appear in the TCRdb table, and some are missing; sequencing was by immunoSEQ multiplex PCR. The sample contains tens of thousands of clones, approximately 88% of which appear only once. The sequencing used CD4+ T cells from blood, collected before liver transplant. The receptor comes from a human donor who received a liver transplant.

Written as DNA, the CDR3 is TGTGCCAGCAGTGCGGGGACAGGGTTGCCCCAGCATTTT. As protein: CASSAGTGLPQHF. The chain recombines TRBV6-5 with TRBJ1-5; 9 bases are a match to TRBD1. J was trimmed by 9 bases and V by 5 bases; bases with no gene match: 5. The CDR3 has 13 residues. In germline, CDR1 is MNHEY, CDR2 SVGAGI.